Following are 24 T cell receptor beta chains from one sample sequenced in a study of T cells in tuberculosis. The method was immunoSEQ multiplex PCR; TCRdb's version includes in-frame clones alone and lacks a portion of them. The table lists 30,000 to 40,000 clones, around 97% of them singletons. Sequenced: PBMCs. The receptors derive from a donor aged 10-29 years with latent tuberculosis or without tuberculosis infection.

This sequence joins TRBV27 and TRBJ2-3; 10 bases are shared with TRBD2. Germline lookup yields CDR1 MNHEY and CDR2 SMNVEV (reference sequence). Trimming took 4 bases from V and 6 from J; bases not matched to a gene: 4. The CDR3 spans 14 residues. In DNA form, the CDR3 reads TGTGCCAGCAGTTCTGGTAGCGGGAGGGATACGCAGTATTTT. It encodes CASSSGSGRDTQYF.

The chain combines TRBV28 with TRBJ2-7, with D unclear. The germline V gene has CDR1 MDHEN and CDR2 SYDVKM. The CDR3 length is 11 residues. Trimming shortened V by 3 bases and J by 4 bases, and 4 bases separated the two germline ends. The CDR3 sequence: CASSFYYEQYF. The CDR3 DNA is TGTGCCAGCAGTTTCTATTACGAGCAGTACTTC.

V gene TRBV2 combines with J gene TRBJ2-7, with 8 bases fitting TRBD2. The germline V gene encodes CDR1 SNHLY and CDR2 FYNNEI. The V and J ends lost 7 bases and 6 bases, in that order; junction bases with no gene match: 29. This CDR3 is 20 amino acids long. The CDR3 DNA reads TGTGCCAGCACGGGGGTCACGGACAGTTTAATTCTAGCGGGTGTTGGCGAGCAGTACTTC. It translates to CASTGVTDSLILAGVGEQYF.

The chain joins TRBV6-5 to TRBJ2-3, with 9 bases fitting TRBD2. This CDR3 has 16 residues. J gave up 4 bases and V 2 bases, and 7 bases lay outside the gene matches. Germline V gene data show CDR1 as MNHEY and CDR2 as SVGAGI. The CDR3 sequence: CASSYEVSGSPDTQYF. The CDR3 DNA reads as TGTGCCAGCAGTTACGAGGTTAGCGGGAGCCCAGATACGCAGTATTTT.

The rearrangement uses TRBV5-1 and TRBJ2-3; TRBD2 matches 13 bases. After removal of 3 bases from V and 3 bases from J, the junction contained 4 bases not matched to a gene. Germline loops: CDR1 SGHRS, CDR2 YFSETQ. This CDR3 region has 16 residues. Here the CDR3 DNA reads TGCGCCAGCAGCTGGGGGACTAGCGGGAATACAGATACGCAGTATTTT. Translation gives CASSWGTSGNTDTQYF.

This chain joins TRBV19 and TRBJ2-7; perhaps TRBD1 as D (6 bases). Germline V CDR1 and CDR2: LNHDA, SQIVND (reference sequence). V shed 3 bases and J shed 3 bases, with 12 bases lying between them. The CDR3 loop spans 14 amino acids. CDR3 DNA sequence: TGTGCCAGTAGTATCGCAAGGGGGATCTACGAGCAGTACTTC. Encoded protein: CASSIARGIYEQYF.

J is TRBJ1-1 and V is TRBV19; the D is unclear. CDR3 length: 14 amino acids. CDR1 and CDR2 from the germline V gene are LNHDA and SQIVND (reference sequence). V was shortened by 9 bases and J by 5 bases, with 19 bases between the two germline ends. The DNA for the CDR3 is TGTGCCAGCCGGTCGAGAGAGATCGAAACTGAAGCTTTCTTT. It codes for CASRSREIETEAFF. Drawing the rest from reference TRBV19 and TRBJ1-1, the complete variable domain is DGGITQSPKYLFRKEGQNVTLSCEQNLNHDAMYWYRQDPGQGLRLIYYSQIVNDFQKGDIAEGYSVSREKKESFPLTVTSAQKNPTAFYLCASRSREIETEAFFGQGTRLTVV.

J is TRBJ1-2 and V is TRBV20-1; D ambiguous. CDR3 size: 9 residues. V was shortened by 3 bases and J by 10 bases, with 6 bases between the two germline ends. Germline lookup yields CDR1 DFQATT and CDR2 SNEGSKA (reference sequence). The CDR3 DNA sequence: TGCAGTGCTAGTCCTCCCTACACCTTC. This codes for CSASPPYTF.

The chain links TRBV2 to TRBJ2-7; a weak D match, TRBD2 (6 bases). V was trimmed by 8 bases and J by 6 bases, leaving 20 bases between them. The CDR3 is 14 residues long. CDR1 and CDR2 (germline): SNHLY, FYNNEI. The CDR3 DNA reads as TGTGCCAGCGGAGGACTTTGGCGGGACCTCGAGCAGTACTTC. It is translated as CASGGLWRDLEQYF.

V gene TRBV28 combines with J gene TRBJ1-2; weak D call: TRBD1 (6 bases). Between the trimmed V and J ends, which lost 4 bases and 3 bases, there was a span of 15 bases. There are 15 residues in the CDR3. Germline V gene sequence: CDR1 MDHEN, CDR2 SYDVKM. CDR3 in amino acids: CASSSHRVTDYGYTF. CDR3 in DNA: TGTGCCAGCAGTTCCCACAGGGTAACAGACTATGGCTACACCTTC.

The chain joins TRBV10-3 to TRBJ2-7, with TRBD1 identical over 9 bases. This CDR3 is 17 amino acids long. With 2 bases clipped from V and 5 bases from J, the junction kept 13 bases outside the gene matches. Germline assignment: CDR1 ENHRY and CDR2 SYGVKD. The CDR3 sequence is CAISERARTGARHEQYF. The CDR3 DNA is TGTGCCATCAGTGAGAGAGCCCGGACAGGGGCGCGACACGAGCAGTACTTC.

The chain is built from TRBV12-5 and TRBJ2-7; weak D call: TRBD2 (5 bases). Germline V gives CDR1 LGHNT, CDR2 FRNRAP. The CDR3 extends over 12 amino acids. Trimming shortened V by 6 bases and J by 4 bases, and 10 bases separated the two germline ends. The CDR3 sequence is CASGPSGYEQYF. In DNA form, the CDR3 reads TGTGCTAGTGGCCCCTCGGGATACGAGCAGTACTTC.

The chain is built from TRBV5-1 and TRBJ2-1, with a tentative D call TRBD2 (5 bases). Germline CDR1 and CDR2: SGHRS and YFSETQ. The V gene lost 3 bases and the J gene lost 0 bases, with 7 bases spanning the gap. This CDR3 is 14 amino acids long. The CDR3 DNA reads as TGCGCCAGCAGCTACGGGAACTCCTACAATGAGCAGTTCTTC. Translation gives CASSYGNSYNEQFF.

The chain has TRBV19 and TRBJ2-7, with D possibly matching TRBD2 (5 bases). Germline values: CDR1 LNHDA, CDR2 SQIVND (reference sequence). The CDR3 runs 14 residues. Deletions cut 5 bases from V and 3 bases from J, with 14 bases between. CDR3 DNA sequence: TGTGCCAGTAGTCCCGGGAAGGGTTTCTACGAGCAGTACTTC. This encodes CASSPGKGFYEQYF. The full variable domain, its missing parts supplied by reference TRBV19 and TRBJ2-7, is DGGITQSPKYLFRKEGQNVTLSCEQNLNHDAMYWYRQDPGQGLRLIYYSQIVNDFQKGDIAEGYSVSREKKESFPLTVTSAQKNPTAFYLCASSPGKGFYEQYFGPGTRLTVT.

The chain recombines TRBV5-3 with TRBJ2-2; 8 bases align to TRBD1. TRBV5-3 is labeled an ORF, and its function is uncertain. J was trimmed by 6 bases and V by 6 bases; bases with no gene match: 7. CDR3 length equals 14 residues. CDR3 DNA sequence: TGTGCCAGAACTTTGGACAGGGCTGCCGGGGAGCTGTTTTTT. Its protein product is CARTLDRAAGELFF.

The J gene is TRBJ2-1, the V gene TRBV5-4, with TRBD1 as a possible D gene (6 bases). In germline, CDR1 is SGHNT, CDR2 YYREEE (reference sequence). Trimming removed 3 bases from V and 7 bases from J, with 14 bases in between. This CDR3 has 14 residues. The CDR3 sequence is CASSSNRVGNEQFF. CDR3 DNA sequence: TGTGCCAGCAGCTCAAACAGGGTTGGAAATGAGCAGTTCTTC.

The genes are TRBV6-5 and TRBJ1-5, with 10 bases aligning to TRBD1. V lost 2 bases, J lost 5 bases, and 0 bases stayed unmatched. The CDR3 loop spans 14 amino acids. Germline V gene sequence: CDR1 MNHEY, CDR2 SVGAGI. The CDR3 reads CASSYGQGDQPQHF. CDR3 bases: TGTGCCAGCAGTTACGGACAGGGGGATCAGCCCCAGCATTTT.

The chain combines TRBV4-1 with TRBJ2-1, with D tentatively TRBD2 (5 bases). Germline CDR1 and CDR2: MGHRA and YSYEKL. The CDR3 spans 16 residues. Trimming removed 2 bases from V and 0 bases from J, with 11 bases in between. The CDR3 protein is CASSQNRGSSYNEQFF. CDR3 nucleotide sequence: TGCGCCAGCAGCCAAAATCGAGGGAGCTCCTACAATGAGCAGTTCTTC.

For the CDR3, the DNA is TGTGCCAGCAGCTTGTCAAGAGGGTCTGGAAACACCATATATTTT. Translating it yields CASSLSRGSGNTIYF. V usage is TRBV7-9 and J usage is TRBJ1-3, with unresolved D. Germline lookup yields CDR1 SEHNR and CDR2 FQNEAQ (reference sequence). The CDR3 is made up of 15 amino acids. V lost 3 bases and J lost 1, with 10 bases in between.

The V call is TRBV27, the J call TRBJ1-5; a weak D match, TRBD1 (5 bases). The V end lost 6 bases, the J end lost 0 bases, and 9 bases lay between the germline ends. CDR1 and CDR2 (germline): MNHEY, SMNVEV (reference sequence). The CDR3 covers 14 residues. CDR3 in amino acids: CASSAGYSNQPQHF. For the CDR3, the DNA is TGTGCCAGCAGCGCAGGGTATAGCAATCAGCCCCAGCATTTT.

J is TRBJ2-1 and V is TRBV5-1; the D gene is possibly TRBD2 (6 bases). The CDR3 covers 18 residues. Trimming took 2 bases from V and 8 from J, leaving 26 bases between them. Germline V gene sequence: CDR1 SGHRS, CDR2 YFSETQ. In nucleotides, the CDR3 is TGCGCCAGCAGCTTTTCTCGGCCCGGGAGTAGTATTTTGGATGAGCAGTTCTTC. This codes for CASSFSRPGSSILDEQFF.

This chain links TRBV5-4 with TRBJ2-7, with 10 bases fitting TRBD1. Trimming at V came to 8 bases and at J to 2 bases, leaving 10 bases not matched to a gene. The CDR3 loop spans 15 amino acids. CDR1 and CDR2 (germline): SGHNT, YYREEE (reference sequence). CDR3 nucleotides: TGTGCCAGTAGCCGCAGTGGACAGGGGGCCTACGAGCAGTACTTC. Protein sequence: CASSRSGQGAYEQYF.

The J gene is TRBJ1-5, the V gene TRBV7-2, with D unresolved. The V and J ends lost 1 base and 2 bases respectively, with 9 bases between them. Germline CDR1 SGHTA, CDR2 FQGNSA. CDR3 size: 15 residues. This CDR3 is CASSLGSQGNQPQHF. The CDR3 DNA sequence: TGTGCCAGCAGCTTAGGGTCTCAGGGCAATCAGCCCCAGCATTTT.

The chain joins TRBV6-4 to TRBJ1-5; no reliable D call. Germline V gives CDR1 MRHNA, CDR2 SNTAGT. The CDR3 sequence is 13 residues long. The V and J ends lost 4 bases and 1 base respectively, with 5 bases between them. The CDR3 DNA reads TGTGCCAGCAGTGCCAAAAGCAATCAGCCCCAGCATTTT. It translates to CASSAKSNQPQHF.